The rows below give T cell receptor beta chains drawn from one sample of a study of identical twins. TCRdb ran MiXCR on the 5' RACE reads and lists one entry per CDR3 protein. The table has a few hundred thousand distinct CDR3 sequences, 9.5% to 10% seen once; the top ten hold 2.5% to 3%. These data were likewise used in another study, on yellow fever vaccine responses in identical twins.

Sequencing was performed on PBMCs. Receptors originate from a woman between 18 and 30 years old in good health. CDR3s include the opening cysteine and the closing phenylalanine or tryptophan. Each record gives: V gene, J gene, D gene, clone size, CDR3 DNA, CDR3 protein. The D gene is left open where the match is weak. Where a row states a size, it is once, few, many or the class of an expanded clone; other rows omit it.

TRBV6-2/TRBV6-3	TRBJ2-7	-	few	TGTGCCAGCAGCTCCATCCGGGATTCCGGCTACGAGCAGTACTTC	CASSSIRDSGYEQYF
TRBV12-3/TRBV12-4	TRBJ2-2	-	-	TGTGCCAGCAGCCCTGTGGTAGCAAGCACCGGGGAGCTGTTTTTT	CASSPVVASTGELFF
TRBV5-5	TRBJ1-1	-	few	TGTGCCAGCAGCTTGGGCGGGGGCGAGAACACTGAAGCTTTCTTT	CASSLGGGENTEAFF
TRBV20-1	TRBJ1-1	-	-	TGCAGTGCCCCAGGGGTAGGGATCACTGAAGCTTTCTTT	CSAPGVGITEAFF
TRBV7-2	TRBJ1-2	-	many	TGTGCCAGCAGCTTGCGCACCGGCTATGGCTACACCTTC	CASSLRTGYGYTF
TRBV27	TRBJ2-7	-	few	TGTGCCAGCAGTATCCTAAGGGAGTGGGGCGAGCAGTACTTC	CASSILREWGEQYF
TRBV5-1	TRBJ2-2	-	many	TGCGCCAGCGCCCTAGTCCAGGCAACCCCTTCGTATTACACCGGGGAGCTGTTTTTT	CASALVQATPSYYTGELFF
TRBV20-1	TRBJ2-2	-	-	TGCAGTGCTAGAGACCTTGGACGAGGGAACACCGGGGAGCTGTTTTTT	CSARDLGRGNTGELFF
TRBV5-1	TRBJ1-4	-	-	TGCGCCAGCAGCACCCGGGGGAGTAATGAAAAACTGTTTTTT	CASSTRGSNEKLFF
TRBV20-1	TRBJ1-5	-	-	TGCAGTGCTAAAAGGACAGATAGCAATCAGCCCCAGCATTTT	CSAKRTDSNQPQHF
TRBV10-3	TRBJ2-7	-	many	TGTGCCATCAGTGTCGACCCGGGAGCGCACGACGAGCAGTACTTC	CAISVDPGAHDEQYF
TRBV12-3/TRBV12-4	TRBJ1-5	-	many	TGTGCCAGCACCTTTGGGGGCAATCAGCCCCAGCATTTT	CASTFGGNQPQHF
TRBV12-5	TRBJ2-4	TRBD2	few	TGTGCTAGTGCCGCTAGCGGGAGCGGCAAAAACATTCAGTACTTC	CASAASGSGKNIQYF
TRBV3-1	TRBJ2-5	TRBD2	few	TGTGCCAGCAGCCAAGAGCGGGAGTTGGGTTTGAAGACCCAGTACTTC	CASSQERELGLKTQYF
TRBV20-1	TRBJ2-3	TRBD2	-	TGCAGTGCTCCCAGGGGGACGCGGGGGGGCTCAGATACGCAGTATTTT	CSAPRGTRGGSDTQYF
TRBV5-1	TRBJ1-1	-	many	TGCGCCAGCAGCTTGTCTCTGGACAACACTGAAGCTTTCTTT	CASSLSLDNTEAFF
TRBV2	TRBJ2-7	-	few	TGTGCCAGCAGCGCCAACCGCGAGCAGTACTTC	CASSANREQYF
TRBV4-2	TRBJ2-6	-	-	TGTGCCAGCAGCCAAGATATCTCTGGGGCCAACGTCCTGACTTTC	CASSQDISGANVLTF
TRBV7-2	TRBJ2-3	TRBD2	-	TGTGCCAGCAGCTTAAGACTAGCGGGAGGAGCGCAGTATTTT	CASSLRLAGGAQYF
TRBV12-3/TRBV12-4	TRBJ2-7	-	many	TGTGCCAGCAGTTTCTTGACAGCCTACGAGCAGTACTTC	CASSFLTAYEQYF
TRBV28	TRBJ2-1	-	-	TGTGCCAGCAGTTTGGGACCCTTTGATGAGCAGTTCTTC	CASSLGPFDEQFF
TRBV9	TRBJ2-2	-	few	TGTGCCAGCAGCGCCAACTCCAACACCGGGGAGCTGTTTTTT	CASSANSNTGELFF
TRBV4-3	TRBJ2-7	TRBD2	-	TGCGCCAGCAGCCAAACTAGCGGGAGCTTTCGCTACGAGCAGTACTTC	CASSQTSGSFRYEQYF
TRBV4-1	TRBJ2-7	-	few	TGCGCCAGCAGCCAGGAACCGGACAGACCGACCCACGAGCAGTACTTC	CASSQEPDRPTHEQYF
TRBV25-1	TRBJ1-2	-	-	TGTGCCAGCAGTGAATCTTGGGGAGCGGTTGGCTATGGCTACACCTTC	CASSESWGAVGYGYTF
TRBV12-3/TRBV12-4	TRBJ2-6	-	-	TGTGCCAGCAGTCAAGGGACCCGGCGTGCTGGGGCCAACGTCCTGACTTTC	CASSQGTRRAGANVLTF
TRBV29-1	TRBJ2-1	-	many	TGCAGCGTTCGGGACGGGAGAAATGAGCAGTTCTTC	CSVRDGRNEQFF
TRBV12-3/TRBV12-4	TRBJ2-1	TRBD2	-	TGTGCCAGCAGTCCGACGACTAGCGGGGGCCCACAGTTCTTC	CASSPTTSGGPQFF
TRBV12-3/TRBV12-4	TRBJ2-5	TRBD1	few	TGTGCGGTCCGGGACAGGGTACAAGAGACCCAGTACTTC	CAVRDRVQETQYF
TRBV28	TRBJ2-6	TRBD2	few	TGTGCCAGCAGTTTATCAGTAGCGGGAGGCGGGGCCAACGTCCTGACTTTC	CASSLSVAGGGANVLTF
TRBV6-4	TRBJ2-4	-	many	TGTGCCAGCAGTGACAAGGAAATTGGAGCCAAAAACATTCAGTACTTC	CASSDKEIGAKNIQYF
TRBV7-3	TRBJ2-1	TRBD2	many	TGTGCCAGCAGCTTAACGGCTGGGCTAGCGGGGGACGGTGAGCAGTTCTTC	CASSLTAGLAGDGEQFF
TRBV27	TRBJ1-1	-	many	TGTGCCAGCAGTCCCGGGACTCTGAACACTGAAGCTTTCTTT	CASSPGTLNTEAFF
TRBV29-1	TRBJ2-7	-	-	TGCAGCGTCCTAGCCTACGAGCAGTACTTC	CSVLAYEQYF
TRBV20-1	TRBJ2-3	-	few	TGCAGTGCTCCTCATTCGGGGGGCGCATTAGATACGCAGTATTTT	CSAPHSGGALDTQYF
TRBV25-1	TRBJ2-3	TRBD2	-	TGTGCCAGCAGCGGGACTAGCGGGGGGTCAGATACGCAGTATTTT	CASSGTSGGSDTQYF
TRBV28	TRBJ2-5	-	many	TGTGCCAGCAGTTTCACGATGGCGGCAGGTCAAGAGACCCAGTACTTC	CASSFTMAAGQETQYF